This T cell receptor (beta chain) was retrieved from a study of monozygotic twins with inflammatory bowel disease. cDNA for each sample came from eight separate reactions. Molecular identifiers with 6-nucleotide sample barcodes were added during cDNA synthesis via template switching. TCRdb processed the 5' RACE reads again and assigns one entry to each CDR3 protein, with no DNA. The table for this sample gives roughly 100,000 distinct CDR3 sequences. For every donor, one blood sample of 2.5 ml was drawn. General study points: Subtypes among T cells remained indistinguishable.

The CDR3 runs 15 residues. The germline V gene has CDR1 SNHLY and CDR2 FYNNEI. With respect to this clonotype: Its matching antigen is unknown.

The rearrangement uses TRBV2 and TRBJ1-5; TCRdb proposes TRBD1, but this gene call is untestable without DNA. Input material: blood. This clonotype originated in a human donor with ulcerative colitis or Crohn's disease, or a healthy co-twin of an affected twin (not recorded which). The CDR3 here is CASRGQGTINQPQHF.